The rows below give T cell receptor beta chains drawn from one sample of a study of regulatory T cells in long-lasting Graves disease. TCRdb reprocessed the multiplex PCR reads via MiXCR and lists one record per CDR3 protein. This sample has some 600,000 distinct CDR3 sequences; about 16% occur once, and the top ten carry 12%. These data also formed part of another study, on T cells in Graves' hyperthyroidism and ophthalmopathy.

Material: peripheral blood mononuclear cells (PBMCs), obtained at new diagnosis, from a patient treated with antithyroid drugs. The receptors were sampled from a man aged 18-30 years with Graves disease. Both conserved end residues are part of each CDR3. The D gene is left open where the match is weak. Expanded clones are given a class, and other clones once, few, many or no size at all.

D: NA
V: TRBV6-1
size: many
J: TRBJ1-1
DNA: TGTGCCAGCAGCCTACAGCCAGGGGTGACTGAAGCTTTCTTT
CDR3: CASSLQPGVTEAFF

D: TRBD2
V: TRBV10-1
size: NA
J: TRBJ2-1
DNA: TGCGCCAGCGGGGGACTAGCGGGGAGAAGCTCCTACAATGAGCAGTTCTTC
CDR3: CASGGLAGRSSYNEQFF

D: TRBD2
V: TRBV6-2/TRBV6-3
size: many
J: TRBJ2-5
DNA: TGTGCCAGCAGACCTAGCGGGGGACGAGAGACCCAGTACTTC
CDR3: CASRPSGGRETQYF

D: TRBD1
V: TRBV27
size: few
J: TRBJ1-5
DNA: TGTGCCAGCAGTAAGACCGGGACAGGGATCAATCAGCCCCAGCATTTT
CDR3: CASSKTGTGINQPQHF

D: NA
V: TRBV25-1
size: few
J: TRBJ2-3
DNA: TGTGCCAGCAGTGATCCGGGAATCGATTTCACGCAGTATTTT
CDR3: CASSDPGIDFTQYF

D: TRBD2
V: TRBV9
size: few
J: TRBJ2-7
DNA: TGTGCCAGCAGCGAGACTAGCGGGGGAAACTACGAGCAGTACTTC
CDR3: CASSETSGGNYEQYF

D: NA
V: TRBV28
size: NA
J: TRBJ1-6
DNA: TGTGCCAGCACCCTGGGACGGTCATCCCTCCACTTT
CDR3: CASTLGRSSLHF

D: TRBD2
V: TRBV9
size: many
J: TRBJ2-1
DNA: TGTGCCAGCAGCGCAACTAGCGGGAGGGCCATCCGTGGTGAGCAGTTCTTC
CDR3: CASSATSGRAIRGEQFF

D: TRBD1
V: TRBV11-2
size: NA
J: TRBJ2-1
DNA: TGTGCCAGCAGCCTTTATGGGGTGTACGACCGGACAGGGGACAATGAGCAGTTCTTC
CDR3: CASSLYGVYDRTGDNEQFF

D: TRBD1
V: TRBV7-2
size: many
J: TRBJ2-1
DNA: TGTGCCAGCAGCTCGGACAGGGGGCGTGAGCAGTTCTTC
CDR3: CASSSDRGREQFF

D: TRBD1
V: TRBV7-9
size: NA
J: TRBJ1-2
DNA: TGTGCCAGCAGCCCCACCAGGGACAGGGTTAACTATGGCTACACCTTC
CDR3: CASSPTRDRVNYGYTF

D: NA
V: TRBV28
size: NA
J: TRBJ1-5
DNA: TGTGCCAGCAAGGCAGGGCAACGCAATCAGCCCCAGCATTTT
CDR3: CASKAGQRNQPQHF

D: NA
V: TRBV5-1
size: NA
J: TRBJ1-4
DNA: TGCGCCAGCAGCTTGGTTCCACAGGGCACAACTAATGAAAAACTGTTTTTT
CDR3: CASSLVPQGTTNEKLFF

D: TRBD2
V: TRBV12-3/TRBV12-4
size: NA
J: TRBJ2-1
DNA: TGTGCCAGCAGTTTAGATCCGGGAGGGTACAATGAGCAGTTCTTC
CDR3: CASSLDPGGYNEQFF

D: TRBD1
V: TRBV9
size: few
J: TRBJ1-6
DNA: TGTGCCAGCAGTACATCGGACAGGGACATGTCACCCCTCCACTTT
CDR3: CASSTSDRDMSPLHF

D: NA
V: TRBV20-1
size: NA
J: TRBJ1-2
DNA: TGCAGTGCTAGTTCGCAGGGAGACTACACCTTC
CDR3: CSASSQGDYTF

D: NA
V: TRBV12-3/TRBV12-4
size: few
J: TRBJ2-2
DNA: TGTGCCAGCAGTTTAGCGCGAATGTCAGGGGTAGCCGGGGAGCTGTTTTTT
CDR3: CASSLARMSGVAGELFF

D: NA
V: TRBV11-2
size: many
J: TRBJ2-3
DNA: TGTGCCAGCACTACAGCAGATACGCAGTATTTT
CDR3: CASTTADTQYF

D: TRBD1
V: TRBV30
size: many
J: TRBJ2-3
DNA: TGTGCCTGGAGAACCGGGACAGGGGAAGATACGCAGTATTTT
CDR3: CAWRTGTGEDTQYF

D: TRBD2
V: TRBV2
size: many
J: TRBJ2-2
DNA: TGTGCCAGCAGTGCCGGGACTAGCGGGAAGTCCGGGGAGCTGTTTTTT
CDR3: CASSAGTSGKSGELFF

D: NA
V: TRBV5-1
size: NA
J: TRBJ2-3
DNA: TGCACCAGCAGCTTGGAAGGGGGTATCGATACGCAGTATTTT
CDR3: CTSSLEGGIDTQYF

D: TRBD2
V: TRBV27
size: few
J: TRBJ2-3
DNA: TGTGCCAGCAGTTTTAAGCGGGAGGGCCACGTTCATTTT
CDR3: CASSFKREGHVHF

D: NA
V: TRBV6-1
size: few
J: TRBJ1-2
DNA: TGTGCCAGCAGTGAAGGCCATAAAGTCCTCTATGGCTACACCTTC
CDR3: CASSEGHKVLYGYTF

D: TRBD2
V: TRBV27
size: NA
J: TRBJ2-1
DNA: TGTGCCAGCAGCGTTAGCGGGAGGGTGACCTACAATGAGCAGTTCTTC
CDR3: CASSVSGRVTYNEQFF

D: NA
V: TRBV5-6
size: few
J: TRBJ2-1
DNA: TGTGCCAGCAGCGGGGAGGGGGTTTACAATGAGCAGTTCTTC
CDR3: CASSGEGVYNEQFF

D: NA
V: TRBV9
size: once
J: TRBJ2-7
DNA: TGTACCAGCAGCGTAGAGGGGAGGCCATCCTACGAGCAGTACTTC
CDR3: CTSSVEGRPSYEQYF

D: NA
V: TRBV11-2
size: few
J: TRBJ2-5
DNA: TGTGCCAGCAGCTTAAGTTACGGGGGAGCGAGGTTCCAAGAGACCCAGTACTTC
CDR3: CASSLSYGGARFQETQYF

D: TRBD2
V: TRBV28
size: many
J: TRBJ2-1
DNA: TGTGCCAGCAGTTTAGCTAGCGGGAGTGGCGAGTTCTTC
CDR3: CASSLASGSGEFF

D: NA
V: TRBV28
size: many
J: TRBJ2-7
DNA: TGTGCCAGCAACAATTGGTACGAGCAGTACTTC
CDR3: CASNNWYEQYF

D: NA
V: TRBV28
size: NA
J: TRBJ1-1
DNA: TGTGCCAGCAGTTTATCATCAGGGAGTTTCACTGAAGCTTTCTTT
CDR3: CASSLSSGSFTEAFF

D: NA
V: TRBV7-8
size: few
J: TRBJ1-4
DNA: TGTGCCAGCAGCTCCCACCTTGGGGGATTGGGTGAAAAACTGTTTTTT
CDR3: CASSSHLGGLGEKLFF

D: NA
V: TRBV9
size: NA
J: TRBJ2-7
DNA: TGTGCCAGCAGCGAGATCCCGGACTACGAGCAGTACTTC
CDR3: CASSEIPDYEQYF

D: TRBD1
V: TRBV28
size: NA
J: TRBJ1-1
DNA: TGTGCCAGCAGGGAGGGGGCGGTTGAAGCTTTCTTT
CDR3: CASREGAVEAFF

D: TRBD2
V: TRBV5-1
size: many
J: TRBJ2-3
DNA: TGCGCCAGCGCCAGAGGATCGGGACTAGCGTCAGATACGCAGTATTTT
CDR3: CASARGSGLASDTQYF

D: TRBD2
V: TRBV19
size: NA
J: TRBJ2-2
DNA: TGTGCCAGTAGTATAAGGACTAGCGGCGGGGAGCTGTTTTTT
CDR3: CASSIRTSGGELFF

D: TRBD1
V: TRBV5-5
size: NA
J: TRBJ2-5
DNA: TGTGCCAGCAGCTTGGCCGGCGGGACAGGACAAGAGACCCAGTACTTC
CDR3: CASSLAGGTGQETQYF

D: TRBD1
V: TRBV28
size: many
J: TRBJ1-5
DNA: TGTGCCAGCAGTATATCAGGGGGAGATCAGCCCCAGCATTTT
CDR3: CASSISGGDQPQHF

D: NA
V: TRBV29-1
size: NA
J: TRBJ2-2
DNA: TGCAGCGTTGAAGGGGAAAGTAACACCGGGGAGCTGTTTTTT
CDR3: CSVEGESNTGELFF